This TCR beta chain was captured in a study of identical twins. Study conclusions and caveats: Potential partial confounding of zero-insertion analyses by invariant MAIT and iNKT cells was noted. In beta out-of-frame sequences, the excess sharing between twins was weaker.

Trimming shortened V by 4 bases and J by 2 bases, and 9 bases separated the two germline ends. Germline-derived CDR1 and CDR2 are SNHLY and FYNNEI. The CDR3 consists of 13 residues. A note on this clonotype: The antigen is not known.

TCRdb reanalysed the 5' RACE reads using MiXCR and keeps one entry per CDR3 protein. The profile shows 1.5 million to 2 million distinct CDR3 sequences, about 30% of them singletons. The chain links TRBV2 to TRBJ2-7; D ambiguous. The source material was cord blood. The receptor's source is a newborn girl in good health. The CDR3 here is CASSVAGTYEQYF. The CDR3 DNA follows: TGTGCCAGCAGTGTTGCAGGTACCTACGAGCAGTACTTC.